The 14 T cell receptor beta chains presented below share a single source sample, sequenced in a study of tumor-infiltrating lymphocytes in primary liver carcinoma. Synthesis of TCR beta cDNA was carried out from about 540 ng total RNA with a constant-region primer. The TCR beta library was amplified through three nested multiplex PCR rounds in a modified ARM-PCR procedure. Rounds one and two of PCR, each of roughly 10 cycles, were primed with TRBV1-TRBV30 forward primers and a C-beta reverse primer. One entry per CDR3 protein, called by TCRdb with MiXCR from the multiplex PCR reads. The repertoire has fewer than 350,000 distinct CDR3 sequences, about 62% of them found once; the top ten carry about 9.4%. Blood RNA originated from unsorted whole blood, with germline DNA additionally extracted. The specimen sequenced was peripheral blood. These receptors originate from a man between 35 and 55 years old with primary liver carcinoma and hepatitis B virus infection.

The count of this clonotype is one. The chain employs TRBV12-3 or TRBV12-4 and TRBJ1-5, with D unclear. V gave up 6 bases and J gave up 5 bases, with 20 bases separating them. The CDR3 extends over 16 amino acids. The CDR3 bases are TGTGCCAGCAGCTCGGGAAACTGGGATCTCTATCAGCCCCAGCATTTT. It codes for CASSSGNWDLYQPQHF.

V gene TRBV11-2 combines with J gene TRBJ2-7, with TRBD2 matching 13 bases. There are 14 residues in the CDR3. Germline loops: CDR1 SGHAT, CDR2 FQNNGV. CDR3 in DNA: TGTGCCATCAGCTTAGGACTAGCGGGAGCCGAGCAGTACGTC. Its translation is CAISLGLAGAEQYV.

Details on this clonotype: A much larger clone differs by one base, so this may be a read error. The V call is TRBV6-5, the J call TRBJ2-3; D may be TRBD2 (7 bases). From germline, CDR1 is MNHEY and CDR2 SVGAGI. This CDR3 is 14 amino acids long. The germline V and J ends were trimmed by 2 bases and 8 bases, with 14 bases remaining between them. This chain's CDR3 is CASSYPSRGGTQYF. The DNA for the CDR3 is TGTGCCAGCAGTTACCCCTCTAGGGGGGGTACGCAGTATTTT.

Concerning this clonotype itself: A read error is likely, as this CDR3 ends without the conserved phenylalanine or tryptophan. The chain combines TRBV6-8 with TRBJ1-5; D ambiguous. V was cut by 8 bases and J by 6 bases, with 17 bases left in between. This CDR3 is 14 amino acids long. Germline-derived CDR1 and CDR2 are MNHGY and SAAAGT. The CDR3 region is CASRFGRDAQPQHL. The CDR3 bases are TGTGCCAGCCGATTTGGACGGGATGCTCAGCCCCAGCATTTA.

This clonotype was seen repeatedly, ten times or more. The chain carries TRBV12-3 or TRBV12-4 and TRBJ2-7, with 8 positions matching TRBD2. The CDR3 spans 13 residues. V dropped 4 bases and J dropped 6; count of bases not matched to a gene: 5. The CDR3 DNA is TGTGCCAGCAGTTACGGACTAGCTGGCGAGCAGTACTTC. It encodes CASSYGLAGEQYF.

With regard to this clonotype: A clone one base away is much larger, so this may be a read error. The chain recombines TRBV6-2 or TRBV6-3 with TRBJ2-3, with unresolved D. The CDR3 is made up of 13 amino acids. Trimming pared 7 bases from V and 2 bases from J, leaving 10 bases between. Germline V lookup: CDR1 MNHEY, CDR2 SVGEGT. CDR3 loop: CASTPRATDTQYF. CDR3 bases: TGTGCCAGCACCCCGCGAGCCACAGATACGCAGTATTTT.

This clonotype was detected a few times. The gene calls are TRBV12-3 or TRBV12-4 and TRBJ1-1; 8 bases are shared with TRBD1. The CDR3 totals 11 residues. J lost 11 bases, V lost 9 bases, and 8 bases had no gene match. CDR3 region: CARSVRDRAFF. CDR3 DNA: TGTGCCAGGAGTGTCCGGGACAGGGCTTTCTTT.

On this clonotype: A clone one base away is much larger, so this may be a read error. The chain carries TRBV6-2 or TRBV6-3 and TRBJ1-3; D is unresolved. Looked up from germline, CDR1 is MNHEY and CDR2 is SVGEGT. The CDR3 is made up of 14 amino acids. CDR3 in DNA: TGTGCCAGCAGTTACGGAGAATCTGGAAACACCATGTATTTT. Its protein is CASSYGESGNTMYF.

The chain combines TRBV12-3 or TRBV12-4 with TRBJ2-3, with 9 bases matching TRBD2. This CDR3 spans 15 amino acids. V was pared by 5 bases and J by 4 bases, with 7 bases of the junction left unmatched. The CDR3 DNA reads as TGTGCCAGCAGTCATCGGACTAGCGCCGCAGATACGCAGTATTTT. This gives the protein CASSHRTSAADTQYF.

V is TRBV28 and J is TRBJ1-1, with D possibly matching TRBD1 (5 bases). Trimming stripped 6 bases from V and 4 bases from J, with 21 bases between. CDR3 size: 16 residues. CDR1 is MDHEN, CDR2 SYDVKM, per germline. The CDR3 nucleotides read TGTGCCAGCAGCTCCGGACGCCTTAGGGGTAGCACTGAAGCTTTCTTT. It specifies CASSSGRLRGSTEAFF.

This clonotype appeared a single time. The germline gene is not matched at one end of the junction; a read error may be the cause. V and J are TRBV7-9 and TRBJ2-7; TRBD1 agrees at 7 bases. The CDR3 is 16 amino acids. Per the germline V gene, CDR1 is SEHNR and CDR2 is FQNEAQ (reference sequence). CDR3 protein: CVSSAHSGTDGYEQYF. CDR3 in DNA: TGTGTCAGCAGCGCCCACTCCGGGACAGATGGCTACGAGCAGTACTTC.

Comment on this clonotype: It may be a read error: a sequence one base away is much more abundant. The chain uses TRBV6-2 or TRBV6-3 and TRBJ2-2; 8 bases line up with TRBD1. The CDR3 contains 17 residues. J was trimmed by 0 bases and V by 2 bases; bases with no gene match: 5. CDR1 MNHEY and CDR2 SVGEGT come from the germline V gene. CDR3 coding DNA: TGTGCCAGCAGTTACCTGGCAGGGGGCGCGAACACCGGGGAGCTGTTTTTT. Residues: CASSYLAGGANTGELFF.

The chain is built from TRBV10-3 and TRBJ2-5; tentative D call: TRBD1 (5 bases). Germline V gives CDR1 ENHRY, CDR2 SYGVKD. Trimming took 6 bases from V and 3 from J, leaving 8 bases between them. The CDR3 loop spans 12 amino acids. The CDR3 is CAIRGQEETQYF. CDR3 sequence (DNA): TGTGCCATCAGGGGGCAGGAAGAGACCCAGTACTTC.

This clonotype was detected once. This may be a read error: a much more frequent sequence differs by one nucleotide. The V call is TRBV29-1, the J call TRBJ2-7; 7 bases are a match to TRBD2. CDR1 is SQVTM, CDR2 ANQGSEA, per germline. The length of the CDR3 is 19 residues. The J segment lost 1 base and the V segment lost 5 bases, leaving 23 bases of the junction unmatched. For the CDR3, the DNA is TGCAGCGTTTCCCCCAGGGAGACTAGCTGGAGGGACGGGTCCTACGAGCAGTACTTC. Amino acid sequence: CSVSPRETSWRDGSYEQYF.